This T cell receptor beta chain was identified during a study of blood T cells in healthy people across ages. The study, taken as a whole, reports: Those diversity estimates obtained from one million T cells were thought to be underestimates. Bulk PBMC profiling left naive and antigen-experienced comparisons inconclusive.

The donors, aged roughly 6 to 90, were healthy Caucasians from Russia. The sample, 7.5 to 10 milliliters of peripheral blood, was drawn from each donor. Germline assignment: CDR1 SGHTA and CDR2 FQGTGA. The CDR3 is made up of 15 amino acids. Trimming shortened V by 0 bases and J by 3 bases, and 9 bases separated the two germline ends. Sample-barcoded 5' priming and a J-beta primer mix drove a second PCR of roughly 7 to 11 cycles. TCRdb re-called the 5' RACE reads through MiXCR, storing one row per CDR3 protein. This table holds roughly 860,000 distinct CDR3 sequences, around 62% found once. This clonotype was detected once. The antigen is not known.

The rearrangement links TRBV7-3 to TRBJ2-1; tentative D call: TRBD2 (5 bases). The sequencing sample was made of blood. The sequence derives from a man between 25 and 39 years old in good health. This CDR3 is CASSLTPGVYNEQFF. Written as DNA, the CDR3 is TGTGCCAGCAGCTTAACCCCCGGGGTCTACAATGAGCAGTTCTTC.